The 27 T cell receptor beta chains given below trace back to one sample, sequenced in a study of beta chain features in type 1 diabetes. Isolated RNA was reverse transcribed in full, so expressed TCRB transcripts were sequenced. The data were produced by immunoSEQ multiplex PCR, yet TCRdb's version contains in-frame clones alone and is incomplete. Among 300,000 to 350,000 clones listed, roughly 8% were seen once. Material: central memory CD4+ T cells from blood. The receptor set was obtained from a woman aged 18 to 35 in good health.

This clone was observed a few times. The rearrangement joins TRBV19 to TRBJ2-7; D might be TRBD2 (5 bases). The V end lost 5 bases, the J end lost 7 bases, and 12 bases lay between the germline ends. CDR1 and CDR2 (germline): LNHDA, SQIVND (reference sequence). The CDR3 is 12 residues long. The CDR3 nucleotides are TGTGCCAGTAGTGCACGGGGTGAGGAGCAGTACTTC. The encoded protein is CASSARGEEQYF.

The chain is built from TRBV7-2 and TRBJ2-6; 9 bases map to TRBD1. V was pared by 4 bases and J by 4 bases, with 8 bases of the junction left unmatched. This CDR3 is 17 amino acids long. Germline loops: CDR1 SGHTA, CDR2 FQGNSA. CDR3: CASSSGQGLSGANVLTF. The DNA for the CDR3 is TGTGCCAGCAGCTCCGGACAGGGGCTGAGCGGGGCCAACGTCCTGACTTTC.

V usage is TRBV7-9 and J usage is TRBJ2-5; 7 bases are shared with TRBD1. The CDR3 is made up of 14 amino acids. CDR1 and CDR2 from the germline V gene are SEHNR and FQNEAQ (reference sequence). The V and J ends lost 5 bases and 4 bases, in that order; junction bases with no gene match: 7. CDR3 DNA sequence: TGTGCCAGCAGCCCACAGGGGCGCAGAGAGACCCAGTACTTC. Translating it yields CASSPQGRRETQYF.

The chain carries TRBV5-1 and TRBJ2-7; no clear D gene. Trimming stripped 7 bases from V and 0 bases from J, with 11 bases between. The germline V gene encodes CDR1 SGHRS and CDR2 YFSETQ. The CDR3 contains 13 residues. In nucleotides, the CDR3 is TGCGCCAGCGGAGATACAACCTCCTACGAGCAGTACTTC. Its protein product is CASGDTTSYEQYF.

This chain links TRBV5-8 with TRBJ2-3; the match to TRBD2 covers 8 bases. From germline, CDR1 is SGHTS and CDR2 YDEGEE. V dropped 4 bases and J dropped 7; count of bases not matched to a gene: 8. There are 14 residues in the CDR3. The CDR3 reads CASSRGLVPYTQYF. The CDR3 DNA reads TGTGCCAGCAGCCGGGGACTAGTCCCATATACGCAGTATTTT.

The sample holds a few counts of this clone. The V gene is TRBV18, the J gene TRBJ2-7, with 8 positions matching TRBD1. Germline CDR1 is KGHSH and CDR2 is LQKENI. With V trimmed by 3 bases and J by 6 bases, 10 bases remained unmatched. This CDR3 is built from 15 residues. The CDR3 DNA is TGTGCCAGCTCACCTACCGGGACAGGACTTATCGAGCAGTACTTC. Its translation: CASSPTGTGLIEQYF.

The CDR3 loop is CASSPTGATNEKLFF. CDR3 DNA: TGTGCCAGCAGCCCTACAGGGGCAACTAATGAAAAACTGTTTTTT. This chain uses TRBV7-9 with TRBJ1-4; TRBD1 matches at 7 bases. Germline values: CDR1 SEHNR, CDR2 FQNEAQ (reference sequence). V was pared by 5 bases and J by 0 bases, with 3 bases of the junction left unmatched. CDR3 length: 15 residues.

This chain links TRBV18 with TRBJ2-4; D gene ambiguous. In germline, CDR1 is KGHSH, CDR2 LQKENI. The CDR3 consists of 15 residues. The ends were cut back, 3 bases at V and 7 bases at J, with 16 bases in the middle. The CDR3 sequence: CASSPDGPTENIQYF. The CDR3 nucleotides are TGTGCCAGCTCACCCGACGGCCCCACGGAGAACATTCAGTACTTC. The complete variable domain, with remaining parts taken from reference TRBV18 and TRBJ2-4, reads NAGVMQNPRHLVRRRGQEARLRCSPMKGHSHVYWYRQLPEEGLKFMVYLQKENIIDESGMPKERFSAEFPKEGPSILRIQQVVRGDSAAYFCASSPDGPTENIQYFGAGTRLSVL.

In the case of this clone: This could be a read error, since a much larger clone is one nucleotide away. The chain recombines TRBV27 with TRBJ1-4; the D is unclear. The V and J ends lost 3 bases and 4 bases respectively, with 0 bases between them. The CDR3 is 11 residues long. From germline, CDR1 is MNHEY and CDR2 SMNVEV (reference sequence). CDR3 sequence: CASSFNEKLFF. The CDR3 DNA follows: TGTGCCAGCAGTTTTAATGAAAAACTGTTTTTT. Together with reference TRBV27 and TRBJ1-4, the CDR3 gives the full variable domain: EAQVTQNPRYLITVTGKKLTVTCSQNMNHEYMSWYRQDPGLGLRQIYYSMNVEVTDKGDVPEGYKVSRKEKRNFPLILESPSPNQTSLYFCASSFNEKLFFGSGTQLSVL.

This clone was picked up a small number of times. This chain uses TRBV7-8 with TRBJ1-4; D ambiguous. The V gene lost 5 bases and the J gene lost 16 bases, with 20 bases spanning the gap. This CDR3 has 13 amino acids. Per the germline V gene, CDR1 is SGHVS and CDR2 is FQNEAQ. CDR3 sequence (DNA): TGTGCCAGCAGCCGAGCCCGGGCCTCTCATCAGTTTTTT. This sequence encodes CASSRARASHQFF.

The chain links TRBV18 to TRBJ2-7; TRBD1 agrees at 8 bases. The CDR3 length is 14 residues. CDR1 KGHSH and CDR2 LQKENI come from the germline V gene. The V and J ends lost 3 bases and 5 bases, in that order; junction bases with no gene match: 6. CDR3 sequence: CASSPTGVRDEQYF. CDR3 in DNA: TGTGCCAGCTCACCGACAGGGGTTAGGGACGAGCAGTACTTC.

This clone was detected only a few times. The chain carries TRBV18 and TRBJ2-3; TRBD1 agrees at 7 bases. The CDR3 is 17 amino acids. CDR1 is KGHSH and CDR2 is LQKENI in the germline V gene. J lost 0 bases, V lost 4 bases, and 10 bases had no gene match. The CDR3 protein is CASSRYSGTDSTDTQYF. DNA for the CDR3: TGTGCCAGCTCACGCTACTCCGGGACAGATAGCACAGATACGCAGTATTTT.

This clone has more than one count but fewer than ten. The chain is built from TRBV5-1 and TRBJ2-1; no definite D call. The germline V gene has CDR1 SGHRS and CDR2 YFSETQ. The CDR3 runs to 15 residues. V lost 4 bases and J 2 bases, leaving 13 bases between the germline ends. The CDR3 DNA reads TGCGCCAGCAGCAACGGGCCGCGAACCTACAATGAGCAGTTCTTC. Its translation: CASSNGPRTYNEQFF.

This clone was picked up a small number of times. This sequence joins TRBV27 and TRBJ1-1, with a weak D call TRBD1 (6 bases). The CDR3 length is 15 residues. The ends were cut back, 7 bases at V and 2 bases at J, with 17 bases in the middle. Germline assignment: CDR1 MNHEY and CDR2 SMNVEV (reference sequence). CDR3 nucleotide sequence: TGTGCCAGCAACATCGCTTGGGGGGCCAACACTGAAGCTTTCTTT. Its translation: CASNIAWGANTEAFF.

The genes are TRBV5-1 and TRBJ2-2; TRBD2 matches at 7 bases. CDR1 and CDR2 (germline): SGHRS, YFSETQ. Trimming at V came to 2 bases and at J to 0 bases, leaving 7 bases not matched to a gene. This CDR3 contains 17 residues. The CDR3 protein is CASSLDGLVANTGELFF. As DNA, the CDR3 is TGCGCCAGCAGCTTAGATGGACTAGTCGCGAACACCGGGGAGCTGTTTTTT.

This clone showed up just a few times. The chain uses TRBV2 and TRBJ1-2; D is undetermined. The CDR3 has 10 residues. V lost 4 bases and J 7 bases, leaving 4 bases between the germline ends. CDR1 SNHLY and CDR2 FYNNEI come from the germline V gene. The CDR3: CASSGAGYTF. DNA for the CDR3: TGTGCCAGCAGTGGCGCTGGCTACACCTTC. Using reference TRBV2 and TRBJ1-2 for the parts outside the CDR3, the full variable domain is EPEVTQTPSHQVTQMGQEVILRCVPISNHLYFYWYRQILGQKVEFLVSFYNNEISEKSEIFDDQFSVERPDGSNFTLKIRSTKLEDSAMYFCASSGAGYTFGSGTRLTVV.

This clone was observed a few times. V and J are TRBV6-5 and TRBJ2-1, with D unresolved. Trimming cost V 3 bases and J 10 bases, with 7 bases left between them. Germline loops: CDR1 MNHEY, CDR2 SVGAGI. CDR3 length equals 11 residues. CDR3 DNA: TGTGCCAGCAGTTATCCGAAGGAGCAGTTCTTC. It specifies CASSYPKEQFF.

This clone was seen at least ten times. The V call is TRBV15, the J call TRBJ2-7, with D possibly TRBD2 on 6 matching bases. The CDR3 sequence is 13 residues long. Germline V gene data show CDR1 as LNHNV and CDR2 as YYDKDF (reference sequence). V dropped 9 bases and J dropped 0 bases, with 12 bases sitting between them. CDR3 DNA: TGTGCCACGTCGCGGGGAGACTCCTACGAGCAGTACTTC. Translating it yields CATSRGDSYEQYF.

V gene TRBV29-1 combines with J gene TRBJ2-1; 13 nucleotides agree with TRBD2. Germline V CDR1 and CDR2: SQVTM, ANQGSEA. The CDR3 consists of 14 residues. V was clipped by 8 bases and J by 9 bases; unmatched bases: 10. CDR3 in DNA: TGCAGCTCCAAGGGACTAGCGGGATACGTTGAGCAGTTCTTC. Translation gives CSSKGLAGYVEQFF.

The chain combines TRBV6-5 with TRBJ2-7; 8 positions match TRBD1. The CDR3 extends over 13 amino acids. Germline V gene lookup returns CDR1 MNHEY and CDR2 SVGAGI. The V segment lost 8 bases and the J segment 5 bases; nucleotides outside the gene matches: 8. The CDR3: CASHRTGSHEQYF. The CDR3 nucleotides read TGTGCCAGCCATCGGACAGGGAGCCACGAGCAGTACTTC.

This clone was detected a few times. This chain joins TRBV20-1 and TRBJ2-5; TRBD1 matches 7 bases. Germline CDR1 reads DFQATT; CDR2 reads SNEGSKA (reference sequence). This CDR3 region has 11 residues. CDR3 sequence reads: CSAGGQETQYF. In DNA form, the CDR3 reads TGCAGCGCAGGGGGCCAAGAGACCCAGTACTTC.

This clone has a handful of counts. The V and J genes are TRBV5-6 and TRBJ2-7; 9 nucleotides agree with TRBD2. V was pared by 0 bases and J by 6 bases, with 7 bases of the junction left unmatched. Germline V CDR1 and CDR2: SGHDT, YYEEEE. This CDR3 has 15 amino acids. CDR3 residues: CASSLGGGRASEQYF. The CDR3 nucleotides are TGTGCCAGCAGCTTGGGGGGCGGGAGGGCCTCCGAGCAGTACTTC. Supplemented by reference TRBV5-6 and TRBJ2-7, the full variable domain reads DAGVTQSPTHLIKTRGQQVTLRCSPKSGHDTVSWYQQALGQGPQFIFQYYEEEERQRGNFPDRFSGHQFPNYSSELNVNALLLGDSALYLCASSLGGGRASEQYFGPGTRLTVT.

The rearrangement uses TRBV28 and TRBJ1-2; TRBD1 agrees at 11 bases. The CDR3 contains 18 residues. The ends lost 4 bases at V and 4 bases at J; junction bases unmatched: 14. In germline, CDR1 is MDHEN, CDR2 SYDVKM. CDR3 coding DNA: TGTGCCAGCAGTTCGAGCGAAGGACAGGGGGCGCTTGGCTATGGCTACACCTTC. Its protein product is CASSSSEGQGALGYGYTF.

V usage is TRBV9 and J usage is TRBJ2-5; a possible D gene is TRBD1 (6 bases). The CDR3 is 14 amino acids. The V end was cut by 0 bases, the J end by 2 bases, with 8 bases between. Germline-derived CDR1 and CDR2 are SGDLS and YYNGEE. CDR3 protein: CASSVGTAQETQYF. CDR3 in DNA: TGTGCCAGCAGCGTAGGGACAGCACAAGAGACCCAGTACTTC.

This clone was seen more than once but under ten times. The chain joins TRBV28 to TRBJ2-1, with 7 bases lining up with TRBD1. In germline, CDR1 is MDHEN, CDR2 SYDVKM. The J segment lost 5 bases and the V segment lost 6 bases, leaving 4 bases of the junction unmatched. The CDR3 has 13 residues. CDR3 protein: CASRGTANNEQFF. As DNA, the CDR3 is TGTGCCAGCAGAGGGACAGCAAACAATGAGCAGTTCTTC.

The V and J genes are TRBV28 and TRBJ2-3; D is ambiguous. CDR3 length: 11 residues. V was shortened by 8 bases and J by 3 bases, with 6 bases between the two germline ends. CDR1 and CDR2 (germline): MDHEN, SYDVKM. For the CDR3, the DNA is TGTGCCAGCCGAACTACAGATACGCAGTATTTT. Translating it yields CASRTTDTQYF. The full variable domain, completed using reference TRBV28 and TRBJ2-3, is DVKVTQSSRYLVKRTGEKVFLECVQDMDHENMFWYRQDPGLGLRLIYFSYDVKMKEKGDIPEGYSVSREKKERFSLILESASTNQTSMYLCASRTTDTQYFGPGTRLTVL.

V and J are TRBV7-9 and TRBJ2-7, with a possible D match to TRBD2 (5 bases). CDR1 is SEHNR and CDR2 is FQNEAQ in the germline V gene (reference sequence). This CDR3 is 12 amino acids long. The V gene lost 5 bases and the J gene lost 3 bases, with 8 bases spanning the gap. CDR3 nucleotide sequence: TGTGCCAGCAGCACCGGGATCTACGAGCAGTACTTC. Translating gives CASSTGIYEQYF.